The clone carrying this T cell receptor beta chain was counted ten times or more. Arm-PCR of CDR3 regions and iRepertoire HTBI primers were used to build TCR beta libraries. Via MiXCR, TCRdb re-called the multiplex PCR reads, giving one row per CDR3 protein. In the table there are about 400,000 distinct CDR3 sequences, 15% to 20% of which are singletons. V was cut by 4 bases and J by 0 bases, with 20 bases left in between. The CDR3 has 18 residues. Germline lookup yields CDR1 SNHLY and CDR2 FYNNEI. The sample belongs to a study of regulatory T cells in long-lasting Graves disease. The time point denotes: newly diagnosed GD, antithyroid drugs for less than 3 months. RNA from PBMCs was the source of the TCR library. This same sample was also taken into another study, of T cells in Graves' hyperthyroidism and ophthalmopathy.

The chain carries TRBV2 and TRBJ2-3; D possibly corresponds to TRBD2 (5 bases). The material sequenced was peripheral blood mononuclear cells (PBMCs), taken at new diagnosis, from a patient treated with antithyroid drugs. The TCR sequence derives from a woman aged 18 to 35 with Graves disease. This CDR3 reads CASSASIWTLTSTDTQYF. DNA for the CDR3: TGTGCCAGCAGTGCCTCCATATGGACTCTTACTAGCACAGATACGCAGTATTTT.